This TCR beta chain originates from a study of T-cell memory formation after mild COVID-19. Whole-study context: Clusters were largely donor specific. Overall study findings and caveats: Certain responding clones were present in pre-infection memory, suggesting participation of cross-reactive memory.

Concerning this clonotype itself: Its antigen is still unknown.

Constant-segment primers served in 5'RACE that generated TCR alpha and TCR beta cDNA libraries bearing sample barcodes and UMIs. TCRdb ran MiXCR on the 5' RACE reads and lists one entry per CDR3 protein. This sample carries over 250,000 distinct CDR3 sequences, approximately 16% of them seen once, and the ten largest clones take more than 20%. There are 15 residues in the CDR3. CDR1 KGHSH and CDR2 LQKENI come from the germline V gene. The ends lost 3 bases at V and 3 bases at J; junction bases unmatched: 8. The sequenced sample consisted of PBMCs or a T cell subset sorted from them (not recorded which). The chain carries TRBV18 and TRBJ2-7, with TRBD1 identical over 7 bases. The clonotype comes from a man between 18 and 29 years old who had mild COVID-19 (a few samples of this study predate the infection). Cell type and time point are not known. DNA of the CDR3: TGTGCCAGCTCACCCCGGGACAGCGGATACTACGAGCAGTACTTC. Protein sequence: CASSPRDSGYYEQYF.